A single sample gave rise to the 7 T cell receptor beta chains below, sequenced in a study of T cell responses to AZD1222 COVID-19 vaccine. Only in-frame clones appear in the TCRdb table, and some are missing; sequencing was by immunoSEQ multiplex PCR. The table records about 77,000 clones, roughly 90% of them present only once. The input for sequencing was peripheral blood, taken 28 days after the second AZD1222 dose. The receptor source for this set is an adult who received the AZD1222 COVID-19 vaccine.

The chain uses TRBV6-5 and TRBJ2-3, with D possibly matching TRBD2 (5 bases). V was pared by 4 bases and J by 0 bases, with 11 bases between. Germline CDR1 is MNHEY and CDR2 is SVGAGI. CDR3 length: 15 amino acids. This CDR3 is CASSSPGGSTDTQYF. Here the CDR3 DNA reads TGTGCCAGCAGTTCGCCAGGAGGAAGCACAGATACGCAGTATTTT.

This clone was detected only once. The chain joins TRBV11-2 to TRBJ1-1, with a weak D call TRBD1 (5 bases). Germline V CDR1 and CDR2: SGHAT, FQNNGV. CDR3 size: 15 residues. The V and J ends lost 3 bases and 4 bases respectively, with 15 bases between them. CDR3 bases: TGTGCCAGCAGCTTCGGAATGGGGGGACGCACTGAAGCTTTCTTT. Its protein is CASSFGMGGRTEAFF.

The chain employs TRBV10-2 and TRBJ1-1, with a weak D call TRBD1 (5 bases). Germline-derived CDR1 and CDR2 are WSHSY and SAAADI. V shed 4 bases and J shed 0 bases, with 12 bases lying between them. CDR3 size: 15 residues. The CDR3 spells CASSAPGLLNTEAFF. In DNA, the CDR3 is TGCGCCAGCAGTGCCCCGGGACTCCTGAACACTGAAGCTTTCTTT.

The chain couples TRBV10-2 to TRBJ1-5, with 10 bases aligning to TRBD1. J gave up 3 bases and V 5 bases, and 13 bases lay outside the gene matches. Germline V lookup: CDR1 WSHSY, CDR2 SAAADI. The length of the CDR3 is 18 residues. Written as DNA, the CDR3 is TGCGCCAGCAGTCGCTTACCCCGGACAGGGGGGATCAATCAGCCCCAGCATTTT. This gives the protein CASSRLPRTGGINQPQHF.

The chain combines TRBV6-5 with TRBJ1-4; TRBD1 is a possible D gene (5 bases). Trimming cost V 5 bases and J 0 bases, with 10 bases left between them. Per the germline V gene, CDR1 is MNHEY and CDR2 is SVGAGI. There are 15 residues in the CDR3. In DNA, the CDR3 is TGTGCCAGCAGTATAGGGACGGCAACTAATGAAAAACTGTTTTTT. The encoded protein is CASSIGTATNEKLFF.

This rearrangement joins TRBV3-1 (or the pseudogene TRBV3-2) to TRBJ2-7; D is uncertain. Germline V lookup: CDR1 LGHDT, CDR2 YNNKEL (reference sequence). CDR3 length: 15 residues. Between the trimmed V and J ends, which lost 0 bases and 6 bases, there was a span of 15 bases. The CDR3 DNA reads TGTGCCAGCAGCCAAGAGTCCCACCTAAGCTGCGAGCAGTACTTC. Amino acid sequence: CASSQESHLSCEQYF.

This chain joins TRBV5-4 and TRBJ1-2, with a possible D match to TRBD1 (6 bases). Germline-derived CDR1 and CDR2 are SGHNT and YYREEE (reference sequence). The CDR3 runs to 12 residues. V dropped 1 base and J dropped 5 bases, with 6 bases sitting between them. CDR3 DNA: TGTGCCAGCAGCTTGACAGGGTATGGCTACACCTTC. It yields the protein CASSLTGYGYTF.